Each of the 12 T cell receptor beta chains below was sequenced from the same sample in a study of CD8+CD57+ T cells in acquired aplastic anemia (dated by TCRdb to about 2018). TCRdb shows the sequencer as Illumina HiSeq 2000. Genomic DNA served as template for TCR beta VDJ combination and CDR3 sequence profiling. TCRdb handled the public reads itself, with Q25 trimming in fastp and clone calling in MiXCR, and kept productive beta chains. Every CDR3 protein is listed once, alongside the most common genes and DNA of its rows. The table for this sample lists around 290,000 distinct CDR3 sequences; 56% of them were counted only once. The top ten constitute roughly 1.2% of the sample. The patients picked for sequencing were ones in whom flow cytometry had shown an expansion of CD8+CD57+ cells. The sequencing sample was made of sorted CD4+, CD8+, or CD8+CD57+ T cells (not recorded which) from PBMCs. The receptors were gathered from a human donor with aplastic anemia.

This clonotype was recorded many times. The chain recombines TRBV3-1 with TRBJ2-5, with D perhaps TRBD1 (5 bases). V lost 5 bases and J lost 2, with 15 bases in between. CDR3 length equals 15 residues. The germline gives CDR1 LGHDT, CDR2 YNNKEL (reference sequence). CDR3 sequence (DNA): TGTGCCAGCAGCGAAGCAGGGTTTTGGCAAGAGACCCAGTACTTC. Residues: CASSEAGFWQETQYF.

In its sample, this clonotype was seen once. V gene TRBV20-1 combines with J gene TRBJ1-3; D call uncertain. Trimming shortened V by 4 bases and J by 4 bases, and 5 bases separated the two germline ends. The germline CDR1 and CDR2 sequences are DFQATT and SNEGSKA (reference sequence). The CDR3 runs 11 residues. As DNA, the CDR3 is TGCAGTGCTATCAGCGGAAACACCATATATTTT. Translated, it gives CSAISGNTIYF.

The sample holds a few counts of this clonotype. V is TRBV7-9 and J is TRBJ2-1, with 9 bases identical to TRBD1. The CDR3 is 14 amino acids. After removal of 5 bases from V and 5 bases from J, the junction contained 4 bases not matched to a gene. Germline V gives CDR1 SEHNR, CDR2 FQNEAQ (reference sequence). CDR3 DNA: TGTGCCAGCAGCCCCGGGACAGGGAACAATGAGCAGTTCTTC. It specifies CASSPGTGNNEQFF.

V is TRBV7-3 and J is TRBJ2-1, with 9 bases matching TRBD2. Per germline, CDR1 SGHTA and CDR2 FQGTGA. V shed 2 bases, J shed 5 bases, and the junction held 7 bases outside the gene matches. The length of the CDR3 is 16 residues. CDR3 loop: CASSLGGGRADNEQFF. CDR3 nucleotides: TGTGCCAGCAGCTTAGGAGGCGGGAGGGCAGACAATGAGCAGTTCTTC.

In its sample, this clonotype was seen many times. This rearrangement joins TRBV10-2 to TRBJ1-1, with D tentatively TRBD1 (5 bases). V shed 3 bases and J shed 1 base, with 6 bases lying between them. Germline-derived CDR1 and CDR2 are WSHSY and SAAADI. The CDR3 covers 13 residues. CDR3 bases: TGCGCCAGCAGTGAACAGGAGAACACTGAAGCTTTCTTT. Translation: CASSEQENTEAFF.

V gene TRBV12-3 or TRBV12-4 combines with J gene TRBJ1-4; TRBD1 is a possible D gene (5 bases). V was clipped by 6 bases and J by 8 bases, with 16 bases between them. The CDR3 is made up of 14 amino acids. The CDR3 DNA sequence: TGTGCCAGCAGAACCGACAATGGGGCGGAAAAACTGTTTTTT. Its protein product is CASRTDNGAEKLFF.

This clonotype occurred many times. This sequence joins TRBV3-1 and TRBJ2-7; 7 positions agree with TRBD2. The germline V gene encodes CDR1 LGHDT and CDR2 YNNKEL (reference sequence). The CDR3 loop spans 15 amino acids. The V segment lost 1 base and the J segment 4 bases; nucleotides outside the gene matches: 7. CDR3 amino acids: CASSQGPSGTYEQYF. DNA for the CDR3: TGTGCCAGCAGCCAAGGACCCAGCGGGACTTACGAGCAGTACTTC.

The V call is TRBV20-1, the J call TRBJ2-7; 9 positions match TRBD1. V dropped 4 bases and J dropped 0; count of bases not matched to a gene: 4. CDR1 and CDR2 from the germline V gene are DFQATT and SNEGSKA (reference sequence). CDR3 size: 14 residues. CDR3 amino acids: CSAKTGGASYEQYF. CDR3 nucleotide sequence: TGCAGTGCTAAAACAGGGGGCGCCTCCTACGAGCAGTACTTC.

The rearrangement joins TRBV7-8 to TRBJ2-7; D gene ambiguous. Trimming took 1 base from V and 0 from J, leaving 4 bases between them. From germline, CDR1 is SGHVS and CDR2 FQNEAQ. The CDR3 consists of 13 residues. Here the CDR3 DNA reads TGTGCCAGCAGCTTAGTGGCCTCCTACGAGCAGTACTTC. It specifies CASSLVASYEQYF.

There are many counts of this clonotype. CDR3 sequence: CASRLQGSEAFF. The CDR3, as DNA: TGTGCCAGCCGACTGCAGGGTAGTGAAGCTTTCTTT. This chain joins TRBV6-1 and TRBJ1-1; perhaps TRBD1 as D (5 bases). This CDR3 has 12 residues. Trimming removed 8 bases from V and 7 bases from J, with 14 bases in between. CDR1 and CDR2 from the germline V gene are MNHNS and SASEGT.

This clonotype was seen only once. The CDR3 nucleotides are TGTGCCAGCAGCTTAAGGGTCGGTGGCACAGATACGCAGTATTTT. It yields the protein CASSLRVGGTDTQYF. The chain carries TRBV7-3 and TRBJ2-3; the D is unclear. Trimming removed 1 base from V and 1 base from J, with 9 bases in between. CDR3 size: 15 residues. CDR1 is SGHTA and CDR2 is FQGTGA in the germline V gene.

This clonotype has only a few counts. The chain links TRBV29-1 to TRBJ2-2; D is unclear. Trimming left V 7 bases short and J 3 bases short, with 3 bases between. The CDR3 consists of 10 residues. Germline V lookup: CDR1 SQVTM, CDR2 ANQGSEA. The CDR3 nucleotides read TGCAGCGCCTACACCGGGGAGCTGTTTTTT. Residues: CSAYTGELFF.